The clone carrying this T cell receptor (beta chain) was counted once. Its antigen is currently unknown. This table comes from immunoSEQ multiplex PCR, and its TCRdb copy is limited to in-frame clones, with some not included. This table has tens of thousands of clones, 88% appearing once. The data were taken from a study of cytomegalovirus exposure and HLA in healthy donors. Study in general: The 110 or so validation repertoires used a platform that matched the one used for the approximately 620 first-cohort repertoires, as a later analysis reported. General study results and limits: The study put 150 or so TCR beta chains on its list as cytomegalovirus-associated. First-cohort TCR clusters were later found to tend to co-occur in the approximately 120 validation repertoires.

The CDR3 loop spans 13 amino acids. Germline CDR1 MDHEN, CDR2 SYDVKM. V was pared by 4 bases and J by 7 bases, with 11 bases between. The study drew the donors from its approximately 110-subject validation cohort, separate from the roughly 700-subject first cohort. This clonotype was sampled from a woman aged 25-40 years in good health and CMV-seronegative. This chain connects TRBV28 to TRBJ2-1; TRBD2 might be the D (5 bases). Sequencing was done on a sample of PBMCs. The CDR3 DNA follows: TGTGCCAGCAGTTGGACTGGAAAAAATGAGCAGTTCTTC. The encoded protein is CASSWTGKNEQFF. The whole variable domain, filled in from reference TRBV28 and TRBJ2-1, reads DVKVTQSSRYLVKRTGEKVFLECVQDMDHENMFWYRQDPGLGLRLIYFSYDVKMKEKGDIPEGYSVSREKKERFSLILESASTNQTSMYLCASSWTGKNEQFFGPGTRLTVL.